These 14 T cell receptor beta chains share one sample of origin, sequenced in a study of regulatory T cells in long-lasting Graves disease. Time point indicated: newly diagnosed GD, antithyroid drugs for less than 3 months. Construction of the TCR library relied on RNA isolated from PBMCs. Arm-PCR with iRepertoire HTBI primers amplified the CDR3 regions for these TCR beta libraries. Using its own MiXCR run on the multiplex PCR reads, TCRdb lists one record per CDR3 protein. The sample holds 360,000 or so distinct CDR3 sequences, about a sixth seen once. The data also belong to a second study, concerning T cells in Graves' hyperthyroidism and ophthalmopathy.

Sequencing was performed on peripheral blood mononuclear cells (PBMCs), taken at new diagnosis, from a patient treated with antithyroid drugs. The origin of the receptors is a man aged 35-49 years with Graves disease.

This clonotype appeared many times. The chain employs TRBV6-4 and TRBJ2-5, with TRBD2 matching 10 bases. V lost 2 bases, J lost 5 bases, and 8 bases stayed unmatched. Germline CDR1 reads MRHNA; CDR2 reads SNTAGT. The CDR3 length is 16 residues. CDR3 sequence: CASSDRPSGGRETQYF. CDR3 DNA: TGTGCCAGCAGTGACCGGCCTAGCGGGGGCCGGGAGACCCAGTACTTC.

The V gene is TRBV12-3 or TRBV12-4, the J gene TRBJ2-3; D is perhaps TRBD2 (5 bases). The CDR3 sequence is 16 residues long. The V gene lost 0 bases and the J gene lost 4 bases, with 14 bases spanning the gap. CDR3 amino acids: CASSLANRRVPDTQYF. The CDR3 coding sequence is TGTGCCAGCAGTTTAGCGAACCGGCGGGTACCAGATACGCAGTATTTT.

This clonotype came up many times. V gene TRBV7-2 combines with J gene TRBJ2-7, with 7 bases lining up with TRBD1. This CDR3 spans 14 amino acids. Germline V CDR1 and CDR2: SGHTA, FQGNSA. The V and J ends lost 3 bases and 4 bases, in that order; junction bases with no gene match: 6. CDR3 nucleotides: TGTGCCAGCAGCTTCGGACCGGGACAGTACGAGCAGTACTTC. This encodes CASSFGPGQYEQYF.

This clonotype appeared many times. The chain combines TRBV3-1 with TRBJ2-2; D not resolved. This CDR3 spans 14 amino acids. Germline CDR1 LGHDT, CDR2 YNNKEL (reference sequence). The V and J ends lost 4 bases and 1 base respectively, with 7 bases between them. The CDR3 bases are TGTGCCAGCAGCCTAGCCTGGAACACCGGGGAGCTGTTTTTT. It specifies CASSLAWNTGELFF.

CDR3 sequence: CASSEREVWGANVLTF. Written as DNA, the CDR3 is TGTGCCAGCAGTGAGAGGGAAGTCTGGGGGGCCAACGTCCTGACTTTC. The chain uses TRBV2 and TRBJ2-6; D is perhaps TRBD2 (5 bases). With 3 bases removed from V and 4 bases from J, the gap between germline ends came to 13 bases. The CDR3 extends over 16 amino acids. Germline V gene sequence: CDR1 SNHLY, CDR2 FYNNEI.

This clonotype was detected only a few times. The CDR3 DNA is TGTGCCACCAGTGATGGGACTAGCGGCCAAGAGACCCAGTACTTC. Translation: CATSDGTSGQETQYF. The rearrangement uses TRBV24-1 and TRBJ2-5; 11 bases match TRBD2. The germline CDR1 and CDR2 sequences are KGHDR and SFDVKD. J was trimmed by 1 base and V by 3 bases; bases with no gene match: 0. The CDR3 length is 15 residues.

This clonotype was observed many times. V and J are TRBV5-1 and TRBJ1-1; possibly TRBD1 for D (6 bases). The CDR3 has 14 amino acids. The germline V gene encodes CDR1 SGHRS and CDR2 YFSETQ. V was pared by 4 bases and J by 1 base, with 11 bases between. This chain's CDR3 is CASSEDSPNTEAFF. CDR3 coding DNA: TGCGCCAGCAGCGAGGACAGCCCGAACACTGAAGCTTTCTTT.

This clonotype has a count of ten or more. In DNA, the CDR3 is TGTGCCAGCAGTGCTCAATGGACCGAGCAGTACTTC. Amino acid sequence: CASSAQWTEQYF. The genes are TRBV12-3 or TRBV12-4 and TRBJ2-7; no clear D gene. Trimming took 5 bases from V and 6 from J, leaving 11 bases between them. The CDR3 is made up of 12 amino acids.

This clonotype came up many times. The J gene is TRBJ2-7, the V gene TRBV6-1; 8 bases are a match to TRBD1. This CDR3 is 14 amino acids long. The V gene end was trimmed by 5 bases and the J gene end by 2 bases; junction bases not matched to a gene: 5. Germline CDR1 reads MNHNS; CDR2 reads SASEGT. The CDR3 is CASSRTGLPYEQYF. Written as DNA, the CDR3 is TGTGCCAGCAGTCGGACAGGGTTACCCTACGAGCAGTACTTC.

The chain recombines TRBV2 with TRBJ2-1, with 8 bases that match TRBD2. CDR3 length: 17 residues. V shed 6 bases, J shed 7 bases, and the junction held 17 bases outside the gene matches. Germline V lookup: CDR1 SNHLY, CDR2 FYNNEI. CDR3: CASRENRAGVKRNEQFF. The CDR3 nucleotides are TGTGCCAGCAGGGAAAACCGAGCGGGAGTGAAACGAAATGAGCAGTTCTTC.

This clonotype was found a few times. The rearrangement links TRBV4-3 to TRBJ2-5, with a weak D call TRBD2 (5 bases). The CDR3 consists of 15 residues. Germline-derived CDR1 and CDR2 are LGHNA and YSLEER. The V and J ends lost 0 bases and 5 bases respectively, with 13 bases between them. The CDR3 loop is CASSQDLGLSETQYF. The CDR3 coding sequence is TGCGCCAGCAGCCAAGATTTAGGACTTAGTGAGACCCAGTACTTC.

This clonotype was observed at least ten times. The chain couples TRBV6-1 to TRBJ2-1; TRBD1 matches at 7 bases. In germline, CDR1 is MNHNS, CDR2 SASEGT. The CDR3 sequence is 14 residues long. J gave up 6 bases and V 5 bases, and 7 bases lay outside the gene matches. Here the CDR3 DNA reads TGTGCCAGCAGTATCCGACAGGGAGTCAATGAGCAGTTCTTC. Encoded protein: CASSIRQGVNEQFF.

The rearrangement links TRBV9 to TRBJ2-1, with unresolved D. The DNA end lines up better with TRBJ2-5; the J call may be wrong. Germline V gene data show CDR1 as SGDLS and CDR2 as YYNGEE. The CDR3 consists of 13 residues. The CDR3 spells CASSVRSEETQYF. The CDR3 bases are TGTGCCAGCAGCGTAAGGTCTGAAGAGACCCAGTACTTC.

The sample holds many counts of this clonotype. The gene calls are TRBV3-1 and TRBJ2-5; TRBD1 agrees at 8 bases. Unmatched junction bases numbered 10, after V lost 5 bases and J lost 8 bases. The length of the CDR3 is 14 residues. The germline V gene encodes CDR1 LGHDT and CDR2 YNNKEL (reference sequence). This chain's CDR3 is CASSSQGGAVTQYF. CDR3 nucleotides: TGTGCCAGCAGCTCACAGGGGGGAGCAGTTACCCAGTACTTC.